This paragraph reports one T cell receptor (beta chain). The sample comes from a study of Tregs in tolerant kidney transplant recipients. Sequencing used immunoSEQ multiplex PCR; TCRdb keeps in-frame clones, though not all of them. The sample lists some 70,000 clones, 65% to 85% occurring once. In germline, CDR1 is MGHRA, CDR2 YSYEKL. This CDR3 comprises 16 residues. The germline V and J ends were trimmed by 0 bases and 7 bases, with 13 bases remaining between them. Sequenced sample: CD4+ T cells from blood. The source of this sequence is a human donor in good health. This sequence joins TRBV4-1 and TRBJ1-6, with a weak D call TRBD1 (6 bases). The CDR3 loop is CASSQDSQGRNSPLHF. The DNA for the CDR3 is TGCGCCAGCAGCCAAGATAGTCAGGGGCGAAATTCACCCCTCCACTTT.